A single sample gave rise to the 28 T cell receptor beta chains below, sequenced in a study of STAT3 mutations in large granular lymphocyte leukemia. Regarding the study as a whole: In T-cell large granular lymphocyte leukemia, about half of patients showed multiple immunodominant subclonotypes.

Their antigens are not known. TCRdb keeps only in-frame clones here, not all; method: immunoSEQ multiplex PCR. Of about 12,000 clones in the sample, 88% were seen once. Sequencing was done on a sample of PBMCs. Every receptor here comes from a human donor with T large granular lymphocyte leukemia. Some clones in this sample may be carry-over from other donors' samples.

The chain employs TRBV5-4 and TRBJ2-7; D is undetermined. With 4 bases removed from V and 2 bases from J, the gap between germline ends came to 16 bases. Looked up from germline, CDR1 is SGHNT and CDR2 is YYREEE (reference sequence). This CDR3 comprises 15 residues. The CDR3 here is CASSRPEVSAYEQYF. CDR3 DNA sequence: TGTGCCAGCAGCCGGCCCGAAGTCTCCGCCTACGAGCAGTACTTC.

V and J are TRBV18 and TRBJ2-7, with TRBD1 identical over 7 bases. The length of the CDR3 is 15 residues. V trimming: 4 bases; J trimming: 3 bases; junction bases outside the gene matches: 9. Germline CDR1 KGHSH, CDR2 LQKENI. CDR3 nucleotide sequence: TGTGCCAGCTCACAACAGACAGGGCGTCGCTACGAGCAGTACTTC. Protein product: CASSQQTGRRYEQYF.

The J gene is TRBJ2-7, the V gene TRBV2, with D maybe TRBD2 (6 bases). Per the germline V gene, CDR1 is SNHLY and CDR2 is FYNNEI. The CDR3 extends over 14 amino acids. Trimming removed 5 bases at V and 3 bases at J, with 14 bases between. CDR3 residues: CASSTSHTNYEQYF. The DNA of the CDR3 is TGTGCCAGCAGTACTAGCCATACGAACTACGAGCAGTACTTC. The whole variable domain, filled in from reference TRBV2 and TRBJ2-7, reads EPEVTQTPSHQVTQMGQEVILRCVPISNHLYFYWYRQILGQKVEFLVSFYNNEISEKSEIFDDQFSVERPDGSNFTLKIRSTKLEDSAMYFCASSTSHTNYEQYFGPGTRLTVT.

V usage is TRBV19 and J usage is TRBJ1-5, with 9 bases identical to TRBD1. CDR3 length equals 16 residues. Germline V lookup: CDR1 LNHDA, CDR2 SQIVND (reference sequence). With V trimmed by 0 bases and J by 2 bases, 2 bases remained unmatched. CDR3 region: CASSIDGTGRNQPQHF. CDR3 DNA: TGTGCCAGTAGTATAGACGGGACAGGGCGCAATCAGCCCCAGCATTTT.

The V call is TRBV5-1, the J call TRBJ2-1; D might be TRBD1 (6 bases). This CDR3 comprises 16 residues. Trimming shortened V by 4 bases and J by 2 bases, and 16 bases separated the two germline ends. Germline V gene data show CDR1 as SGHRS and CDR2 as YFSETQ. Here the CDR3 reads CASSPQGVGTYNEQFF. The CDR3 bases are TGCGCCAGCAGCCCACAGGGAGTTGGCACCTACAATGAGCAGTTCTTC.

The chain couples TRBV9 to TRBJ1-2; 9 bases are a match to TRBD1. The CDR3 runs to 13 residues. Germline CDR1 and CDR2: SGDLS and YYNGEE. V was pared by 4 bases and J by 5 bases, with 3 bases of the junction left unmatched. The CDR3 coding sequence is TGTGCCAGCAGCCGGGACAGGGAATATGGCTACACCTTC. Its translation is CASSRDREYGYTF.

The rearrangement uses TRBV28 and TRBJ2-2; D is unclear. Trimming removed 7 bases at V and 5 bases at J, with 20 bases between. This CDR3 has 16 residues. Germline-derived CDR1 and CDR2 are MDHEN and SYDVKM. For the CDR3, the DNA is TGTGCCAGCACCTCACGGGCGGAAGGTCGGACCGGGGAGCTGTTTTTT. Translating gives CASTSRAEGRTGELFF.

This clone showed up just a few times. The V and J genes are TRBV5-1 and TRBJ1-6, with D possibly matching TRBD1 (6 bases). This CDR3 comprises 15 residues. Germline loops: CDR1 SGHRS, CDR2 YFSETQ. Trimming removed 0 bases from V and 10 bases from J, with 14 bases in between. CDR3 sequence (DNA): TGCGCCAGCAGCTTGGGGCAGGGAAGGGGGTCACCCCTCCACTTT. Protein: CASSLGQGRGSPLHF.

The chain links TRBV5-1 to TRBJ1-2, with D uncertain. CDR3 length: 14 amino acids. Trimming removed 0 bases at V and 5 bases at J, with 11 bases between. The germline V gene has CDR1 SGHRS and CDR2 YFSETQ. The CDR3 nucleotides are TGCGCCAGCAGCTTGGAGCCAGGAAGATATGGCTACACCTTC. Its translation: CASSLEPGRYGYTF.

This chain links TRBV5-1 with TRBJ1-2, with a tentative D call TRBD1 (6 bases). With 0 bases removed from V and 4 bases from J, the gap between germline ends came to 10 bases. The germline V gene encodes CDR1 SGHRS and CDR2 YFSETQ. The CDR3 is made up of 14 amino acids. The CDR3: CASSLAGEGYGYTF. CDR3 DNA sequence: TGCGCCAGCAGCTTGGCAGGGGAAGGCTATGGCTACACCTTC.

The rearrangement links TRBV5-1 to TRBJ1-1, with TRBD1 as a possible D gene (6 bases). The CDR3 covers 12 residues. The germline V and J ends were trimmed by 7 bases and 5 bases, with 12 bases remaining between them. From germline, CDR1 is SGHRS and CDR2 YFSETQ. CDR3: CASSPQGTEAFF. The CDR3 coding sequence is TGCGCCAGCTCCCCGCAGGGGACTGAAGCTTTCTTT.

A single count supports this clone. This chain connects TRBV5-6 to TRBJ1-4, with 8 bases that match TRBD1. Germline CDR1 is SGHDT and CDR2 is YYEEEE. The V segment lost 8 bases and the J segment 0 bases; nucleotides outside the gene matches: 6. CDR3 length: 15 residues. The CDR3 region has the DNA TGTGCCAGTCAGGGACAGGCCGCAACTAATGAAAAACTGTTTTTT. Translation: CASQGQAATNEKLFF.

This clone was recorded once. The V call is TRBV7-2, the J call TRBJ1-5; weak D call: TRBD1 (6 bases). Germline values: CDR1 SGHTA, CDR2 FQGNSA. CDR3 size: 15 residues. V was pared by 2 bases and J by 10 bases, with 18 bases between. The CDR3 DNA follows: TGTGCCAGCAGCTTACCGACAGGCAATCGAACCCCCCAGCATTTT. It codes for CASSLPTGNRTPQHF.

This clone was picked up one time. This sequence joins TRBV7-3 and TRBJ2-3, with D tentatively TRBD2 (6 bases). V lost 5 bases, J lost 0 bases, and 9 bases lay in between. Germline V gene data show CDR1 as SGHTA and CDR2 as FQGTGA. The CDR3 loop spans 14 amino acids. The CDR3 spells CASSRDSSTDTQYF. Written as DNA, the CDR3 is TGTGCCAGCAGCCGGGACTCCAGCACAGATACGCAGTATTTT.

About this clone: The sample carries other DNA sequences with the same CDR3. The rearrangement links TRBV5-8 to TRBJ1-5; TRBD1 matches 8 bases. The ends lost 4 bases at V and 0 bases at J; junction bases unmatched: 3. Germline CDR1 reads SGHTS; CDR2 reads YDEGEE. This CDR3 comprises 15 residues. Here the CDR3 reads CASSLGQASNQPQHF. The CDR3 DNA follows: TGTGCCAGCAGCCTGGGACAGGCTAGCAATCAGCCCCAGCATTTT.

This clone was seen a handful of times. The chain joins TRBV6-5 to TRBJ1-2; the D gene is possibly TRBD1 (5 bases). From germline, CDR1 is MNHEY and CDR2 SVGAGI. Deletions cut 7 bases from V and 8 bases from J, with 20 bases between. This CDR3 is built from 14 residues. The CDR3 DNA is TGTGCCAGCAACACGGCGAGGTTTGGGGGAGGCTACACCTTC. Its protein product is CASNTARFGGGYTF.

The chain carries TRBV27 and TRBJ2-7; D perhaps matches TRBD1 (6 bases). Trimming removed 4 bases at V and 0 bases at J, with 10 bases between. The CDR3 covers 14 residues. Germline CDR1 reads MNHEY; CDR2 reads SMNVEV (reference sequence). The DNA for the CDR3 is TGTGCCAGCAGTTCAGGGGCCAGCTCCTACGAGCAGTACTTC. Protein sequence: CASSSGASSYEQYF.

In nucleotides, the CDR3 is TGTGCCAGCACTTCGGGGCCCCATAGCAATCAGCCCCAGCATTTT. This sequence encodes CASTSGPHSNQPQHF. The genes are TRBV28 and TRBJ1-5; D might be TRBD1 (5 bases). V was cut by 7 bases and J by 0 bases, with 13 bases left in between. CDR1 and CDR2 (germline): MDHEN, SYDVKM. The CDR3 sequence is 15 residues long.

The V call is TRBV19, the J call TRBJ1-2; maybe TRBD1 (5 bases). Trimming removed 5 bases at V and 2 bases at J, with 12 bases between. The germline V gene has CDR1 LNHDA and CDR2 SQIVND (reference sequence). The CDR3 extends over 14 amino acids. CDR3 amino acids: CASSGVGDNYGYTF. The CDR3 coding sequence is TGTGCCAGTAGTGGAGTAGGGGACAACTATGGCTACACCTTC.

The rearrangement joins TRBV7-2 to TRBJ1-5; D is undetermined. CDR3 length: 14 amino acids. Trimming stripped 1 base from V and 2 bases from J, with 6 bases between. CDR1 and CDR2 from the germline V gene are SGHTA and FQGNSA. The CDR3: CASSLGGGNQPQHF. CDR3 nucleotides: TGTGCCAGCAGCTTAGGCGGGGGCAATCAGCCCCAGCATTTT.

The CDR3 sequence: CASSLSQGTYEQYV. For the CDR3, the DNA is TGTGCCAGCAGTCTAAGCCAGGGTACCTACGAGCAGTACGTC. The chain employs TRBV6-1 and TRBJ2-7; maybe TRBD1 (5 bases). Trimming took 5 bases from V and 2 from J, leaving 13 bases between them. The CDR3 length is 14 residues. CDR1 is MNHNS and CDR2 is SASEGT in the germline V gene.

This clone was found once. V and J are TRBV7-9 and TRBJ2-1; 8 bases line up with TRBD1. The CDR3 consists of 15 residues. Germline-derived CDR1 and CDR2 are SEHNR and FQNEAQ (reference sequence). V was pared by 4 bases and J by 4 bases, with 6 bases of the junction left unmatched. This CDR3 reads CASSSDRVWYNEQFF. In DNA form, the CDR3 reads TGTGCCAGCAGCTCGGACAGGGTTTGGTACAATGAGCAGTTCTTC.

This chain links TRBV29-1 with TRBJ2-3; D possibly matches TRBD1 or TRBD2 (5 bases each). CDR3 length equals 14 residues. Germline-derived CDR1 and CDR2 are SQVTM and ANQGSEA. Trimming took off 5 bases at V and 2 bases at J, with 14 bases between the two ends. As DNA, the CDR3 is TGCAGCGTTATATTCCGGGACCCCACAGATACGCAGTATTTT. As protein: CSVIFRDPTDTQYF.

V gene TRBV5-4 combines with J gene TRBJ1-6; no clear D. V shed 0 bases and J shed 2 bases, with 6 bases lying between them. Germline values: CDR1 SGHNT, CDR2 YYREEE (reference sequence). This CDR3 comprises 15 residues. This chain's CDR3 is CASSLGPTYNSPLHF. The DNA for the CDR3 is TGTGCCAGCAGCTTGGGTCCTACCTATAATTCACCCCTCCACTTT. Using reference TRBV5-4 and TRBJ1-6 for the parts outside the CDR3, the full variable domain is ETGVTQSPTHLIKTRGQQVTLRCSSQSGHNTVSWYQQALGQGPQFIFQYYREEENGRGNFPPRFSGLQFPNYSSELNVNALELDDSALYLCASSLGPTYNSPLHFGNGTRLTVT.

There are a few counts of this clone. This chain joins TRBV5-4 and TRBJ2-5; no firm D call. CDR3 length: 12 amino acids. CDR1 and CDR2 (germline): SGHNT, YYREEE (reference sequence). Trimming stripped 1 base from V and 5 bases from J, with 6 bases between. CDR3: CASSLSGETQYF. CDR3 bases: TGTGCCAGCAGCTTGTCTGGGGAGACCCAGTACTTC.

The V and J genes are TRBV5-1 and TRBJ1-6, with 7 bases matching TRBD1. There are 15 residues in the CDR3. Per germline, CDR1 SGHRS and CDR2 YFSETQ. Trimming cost V 0 bases and J 5 bases; bases outside gene matches: 2. The CDR3 loop reads CASSLGTGNNSPLHF. DNA for the CDR3: TGCGCCAGCAGCTTGGGGACAGGAAATAATTCACCCCTCCACTTT.

This clone was seen just once. Within the sample, other DNA sequences also encode this same CDR3. The chain has TRBV30 and TRBJ1-2; the D gene is possibly TRBD1 (5 bases). This CDR3 spans 12 amino acids. The V end lost 3 bases, the J end lost 8 bases, and 13 bases lay between the germline ends. Germline lookup yields CDR1 GTSNPN and CDR2 SVGIG (reference sequence). The CDR3 nucleotides are TGTGCCTGGAGGGCCGGGGGTTACGGCTACACCTTC. Translating gives CAWRAGGYGYTF.

The genes are TRBV28 and TRBJ2-6, with D maybe TRBD1 (5 bases). CDR3 length: 15 residues. The germline V and J ends were trimmed by 6 bases and 0 bases, with 9 bases remaining between them. Germline V CDR1 and CDR2: MDHEN, SYDVKM. Written as DNA, the CDR3 is TGTGCCAGCAGAGGGGCGAGCTCTGGGGCCAACGTCCTGACTTTC. It translates to CASRGASSGANVLTF.